This TCR beta chain was found in a study of T cell changes during pregnancy in multiple sclerosis. TCRdb's copy holds only in-frame clones and misses some; the assay was immunoSEQ multiplex PCR. This sample yields about 67,000 clones, of which roughly nine tenths are seen a single time; about 2.7% belongs to the top ten. The CDR3 contains 15 residues. Germline V gene lookup returns CDR1 LNHDA and CDR2 SQIVND (reference sequence). V shed 7 bases and J shed 5 bases, with 17 bases lying between them. J is TRBJ1-4 and V is TRBV19; no definite D call. The specimen was peripheral blood, collected in the first trimester of pregnancy. The sequence derives from a female donor with multiple sclerosis, enrolled in a pregnancy study. The CDR3 spells CASTHPQARNEKLFF. DNA of the CDR3: TGTGCCAGTACCCATCCCCAAGCGCGGAATGAAAAACTGTTTTTT.